The following is a T cell receptor beta chain sequence with its context. This sample is part of a study of blood T cell repertoires in COVID-19. Study details: Acute and convalescent COVID-19 samples came from the United States, Italy and Spain. The analysed material was cDNA or gDNA that came from T cells, B-cell-depleted T cells, or PBMCs.

V was trimmed by 8 bases and J by 2 bases, leaving 19 bases between them. The germline V gene has CDR1 SGHNT and CDR2 YYREEE (reference sequence). The CDR3 has 15 residues. Per the original methods: Reference gene primer amplification gave nucleated cell count estimates. Profiled with immunoSEQ multiplex PCR; TCRdb holds only in-frame clones, not every one. V, J and clone size were drawn from that table, and D and trimming were deduced from the DNA. This table holds approximately 110,000 clones, 75% to 90% found once. The specimen was peripheral blood. The sequence derives from a human donor in a cohort sampled during active COVID-19. The V call is TRBV5-4, the J call TRBJ2-5, with a possible D match to TRBD2 (7 bases). In nucleotides, the CDR3 is TGTGCCAGGGGGGGGGCCACGGGAGTTCAAGAGACCCAGTACTTC. It yields the protein CARGGATGVQETQYF.